The TCR beta chain described here comes from a study of blood T cell repertoires in COVID-19. Overall study: The United States, Italy and Spain supplied acute and convalescent COVID-19 samples.

How the authors handled the data: Nucleated cell counts were estimated from reference gene primer amplification. Using immunoSEQ multiplex PCR, the repertoire was profiled, and TCRdb retains in-frame clones only, with some absent. V, J and clone size are those of that table, while D and trimming were read from the DNA. This sample has 30,000 to 45,000 clones, with approximately 80% found just once. The V end lost 3 bases, the J end lost 5 bases, and 11 bases lay between the germline ends. This CDR3 is built from 13 residues. The germline CDR1 and CDR2 sequences are DFQATT and SNEGSKA (reference sequence).

Sequencing used peripheral blood. The receptor was derived from a man aged 60 to 75 with active COVID-19. The J gene is TRBJ2-4, the V gene TRBV20-1; TRBD2 is a possible D gene (5 bases). The CDR3 loop reads CSASGEYQNIQYF. The DNA for the CDR3 is TGCAGTGCTAGTGGGGAGTACCAAAACATTCAGTACTTC.